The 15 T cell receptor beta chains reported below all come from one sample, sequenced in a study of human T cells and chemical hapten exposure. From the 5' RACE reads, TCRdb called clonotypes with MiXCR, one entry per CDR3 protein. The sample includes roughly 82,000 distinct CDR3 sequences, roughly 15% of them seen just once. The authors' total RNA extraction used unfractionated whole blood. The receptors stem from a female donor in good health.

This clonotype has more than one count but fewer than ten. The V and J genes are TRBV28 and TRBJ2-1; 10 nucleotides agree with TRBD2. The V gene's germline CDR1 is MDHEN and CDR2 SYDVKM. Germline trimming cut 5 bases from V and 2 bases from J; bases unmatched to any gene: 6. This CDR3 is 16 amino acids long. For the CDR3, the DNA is TGTGCCAGCAGTCTACCGGGGACTAGCGCCTACAATGAGCAGTTCTTC. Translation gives CASSLPGTSAYNEQFF.

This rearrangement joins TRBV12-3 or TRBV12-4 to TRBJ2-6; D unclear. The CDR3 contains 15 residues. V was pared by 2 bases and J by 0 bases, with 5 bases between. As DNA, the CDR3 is TGTGCCAGCAGTTTAACGGTCTCTGGGGCCAACGTCCTGACTTTC. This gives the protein CASSLTVSGANVLTF.

The CDR3 loop is CSVEGQVQETQYF. The CDR3, as DNA: TGCAGCGTTGAAGGACAGGTCCAAGAGACCCAGTACTTC. The chain couples TRBV29-1 to TRBJ2-5; tentative D call: TRBD1 (6 bases). V was pared by 1 base and J by 1 base, with 7 bases between. CDR1 is SQVTM, CDR2 ANQGSEA, per germline. This CDR3 has 13 amino acids.

The CDR3: CASSLQGTGEKLFF. The DNA of the CDR3 is TGTGCCAGCAGCTTACAGGGGACGGGCGAAAAACTGTTTTTT. V gene TRBV7-2 combines with J gene TRBJ1-4; D is possibly TRBD1 (6 bases). The length of the CDR3 is 14 residues. Trimming shortened V by 2 bases and J by 8 bases, and 12 bases separated the two germline ends. Germline V gives CDR1 SGHTA, CDR2 FQGNSA.

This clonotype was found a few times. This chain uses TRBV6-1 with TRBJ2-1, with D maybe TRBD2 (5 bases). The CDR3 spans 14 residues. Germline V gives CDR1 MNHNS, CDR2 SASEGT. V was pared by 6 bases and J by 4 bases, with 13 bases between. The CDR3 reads CASRRESHYNEQFF. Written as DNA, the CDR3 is TGTGCCAGCAGAAGGGAGTCCCATTACAATGAGCAGTTCTTC.

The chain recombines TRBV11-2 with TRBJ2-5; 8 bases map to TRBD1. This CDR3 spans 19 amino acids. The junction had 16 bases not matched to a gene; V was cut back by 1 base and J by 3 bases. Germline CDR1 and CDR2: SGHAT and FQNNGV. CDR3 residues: CASSLGVSGGIGAKETQYF. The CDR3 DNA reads TGTGCCAGCAGCTTAGGAGTATCAGGGGGCATTGGGGCCAAAGAGACCCAGTACTTC.

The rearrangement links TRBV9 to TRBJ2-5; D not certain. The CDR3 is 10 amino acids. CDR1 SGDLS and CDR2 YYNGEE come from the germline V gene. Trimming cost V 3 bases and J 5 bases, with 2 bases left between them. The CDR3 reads CASSGETQYF. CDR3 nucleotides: TGTGCCAGCAGCGGGGAGACCCAGTACTTC.

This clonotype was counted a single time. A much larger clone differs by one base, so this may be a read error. CDR3: CASSPQRGDTGAFF. CDR3 in DNA: TGTGCCAGCTCACCACAACGGGGGGACACTGGAGCTTTCTTT. This chain connects TRBV18 to TRBJ1-1; tentative D call: TRBD1 (6 bases). Germline V gives CDR1 KGHSH, CDR2 LQKENI. The CDR3 runs 14 residues. The complete variable domain, with remaining parts taken from reference TRBV18 and TRBJ1-1, reads NAGVMQNPRHLVRRRGQEARLRCSPMKGHSHVYWYRQLPEEGLKFMVYLQKENIIDESGMPKERFSAEFPKEGPSILRIQQVVRGDSAAYFCASSPQRGDTGAFFGQGTRLTVV.

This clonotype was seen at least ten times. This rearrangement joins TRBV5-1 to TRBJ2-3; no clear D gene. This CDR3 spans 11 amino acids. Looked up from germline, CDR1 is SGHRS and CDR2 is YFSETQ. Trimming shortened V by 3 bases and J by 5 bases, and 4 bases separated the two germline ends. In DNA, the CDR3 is TGCGCCAGCAGCTGGGGAGATACGCAGTATTTT. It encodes CASSWGDTQYF. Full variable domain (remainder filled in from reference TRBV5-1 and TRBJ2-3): KAGVTQTPRYLIKTRGQQVTLSCSPISGHRSVSWYQQTPGQGLQFLFEYFSETQRNKGNFPGRFSGRQFSNSRSEMNVSTLELGDSALYLCASSWGDTQYFGPGTRLTVL.

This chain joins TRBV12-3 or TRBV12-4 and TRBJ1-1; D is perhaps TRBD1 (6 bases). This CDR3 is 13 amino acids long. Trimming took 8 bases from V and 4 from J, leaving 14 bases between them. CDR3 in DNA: TGTGCCAGCTCCAGAGGGGGGGTCACTGAAGCTTTCTTT. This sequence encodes CASSRGGVTEAFF.

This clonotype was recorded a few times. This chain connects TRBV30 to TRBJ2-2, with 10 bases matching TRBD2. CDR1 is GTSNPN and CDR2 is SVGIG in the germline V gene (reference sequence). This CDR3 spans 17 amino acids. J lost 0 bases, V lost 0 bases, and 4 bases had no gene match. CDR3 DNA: TGTGCCTGGAGTGTACGTACTAGCGGGACGAACACCGGGGAGCTGTTTTTT. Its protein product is CAWSVRTSGTNTGELFF. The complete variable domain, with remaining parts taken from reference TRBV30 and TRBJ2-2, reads SQTIHQWPATLVQPVGSPLSLECTVEGTSNPNLYWYRQAAGRGLQLLFYSVGIGQISSEVPQNLSASRPQDRQFILSSKKLLLSDSGFYLCAWSVRTSGTNTGELFFGEGSRLTVL.

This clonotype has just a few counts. The CDR3 DNA sequence: TGTGCCTGGAGCCTAGGCGGGACCGGGGACATTCAGTACTTC. Protein sequence: CAWSLGGTGDIQYF. The V and J genes are TRBV30 and TRBJ2-4; D perhaps matches TRBD2 (6 bases). Per germline, CDR1 GTSNPN and CDR2 SVGIG (reference sequence). Trimming stripped 3 bases from V and 8 bases from J, with 17 bases between. This CDR3 spans 14 amino acids.

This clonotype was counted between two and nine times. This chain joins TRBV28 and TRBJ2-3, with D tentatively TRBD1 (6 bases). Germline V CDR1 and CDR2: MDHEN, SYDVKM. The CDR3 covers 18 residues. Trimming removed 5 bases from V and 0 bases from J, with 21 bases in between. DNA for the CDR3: TGTGCCAGCAGTCAACCTCTGACAGGCAGTCCTAGCACAGATACGCAGTATTTT. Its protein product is CASSQPLTGSPSTDTQYF.

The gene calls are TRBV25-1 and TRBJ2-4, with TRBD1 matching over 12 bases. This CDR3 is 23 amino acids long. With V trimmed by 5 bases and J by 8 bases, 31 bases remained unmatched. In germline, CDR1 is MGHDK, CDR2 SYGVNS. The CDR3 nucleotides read TGTGCCAGCAGTCCGGGACAGGGGGCTTGGGGTAAAAACATCGGGGTCCCAAAACACATTCAGTACTTC. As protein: CASSPGQGAWGKNIGVPKHIQYF.

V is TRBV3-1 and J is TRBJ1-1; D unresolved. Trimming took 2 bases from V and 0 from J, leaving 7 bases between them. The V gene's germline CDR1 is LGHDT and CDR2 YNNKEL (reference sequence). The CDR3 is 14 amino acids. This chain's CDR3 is CASSQSAVNTEAFF. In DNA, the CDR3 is TGTGCCAGCAGCCAATCCGCAGTGAACACTGAAGCTTTCTTT.